Given below is one TCR beta chain in context. These data come from a study of blood T cell repertoires in COVID-19. Assay: immunoSEQ multiplex PCR; the TCRdb copy retains only in-frame clones and omits some. The table has just over 95,000 clones, about 80% seen once. Input material: peripheral blood. The TCR comes from a man aged 55 to 70 with acute or convalescent COVID-19.

CDR3 DNA sequence: TGTGCCAGCAGTGGATCGACAGTCCTCGATCACAATGAGCAGTTCTTC. Its protein is CASSGSTVLDHNEQFF. The chain combines TRBV6-4 with TRBJ2-1, with D possibly TRBD1 on 5 matching bases. Trimming took 4 bases from V and 5 from J, leaving 18 bases between them. The germline gives CDR1 MRHNA, CDR2 SNTAGT. The CDR3 contains 16 residues.